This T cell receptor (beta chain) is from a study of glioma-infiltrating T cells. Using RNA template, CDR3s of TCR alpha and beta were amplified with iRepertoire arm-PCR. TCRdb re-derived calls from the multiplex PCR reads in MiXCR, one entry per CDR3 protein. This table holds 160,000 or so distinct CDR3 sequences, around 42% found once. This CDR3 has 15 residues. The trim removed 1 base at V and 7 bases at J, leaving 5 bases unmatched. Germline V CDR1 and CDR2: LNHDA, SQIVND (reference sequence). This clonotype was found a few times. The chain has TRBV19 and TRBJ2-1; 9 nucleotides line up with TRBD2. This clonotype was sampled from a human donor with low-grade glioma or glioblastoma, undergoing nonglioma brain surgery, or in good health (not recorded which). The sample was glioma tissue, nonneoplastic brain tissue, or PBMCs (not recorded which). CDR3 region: CASSIGASGVNEQFF. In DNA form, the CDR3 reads TGTGCCAGTAGTATAGGGGCTAGCGGGGTGAATGAGCAGTTCTTC.